These 28 T cell receptor beta chains were all obtained from the same sample, sequenced in a study of identical twins (dated by TCRdb to about 2016). Library preparation used 5' RACE. The reads were generated on an Illumina HiSeq 2000. The public reads were run again by TCRdb, first through fastp at Q25 and then through MiXCR, and only productive beta chains were kept. When rows share a CDR3 protein, they turn into one entry using the most common DNA and genes. In this sample the table shows a few hundred thousand distinct CDR3 sequences, around 9.6% of which occur a single time. The ten largest clones represent approximately 3.2% of the sample. These records were also assigned to another study, of yellow fever vaccine responses in identical twins.

Sample: PBMCs. The receptors come from a woman aged 18-30 years in good health.

This clonotype was found a few times. V is TRBV5-1 and J is TRBJ2-1, with D unresolved. The V gene's germline CDR1 is SGHRS and CDR2 YFSETQ. This CDR3 spans 12 amino acids. V lost 1 base and J 8 bases, leaving 7 bases between the germline ends. The CDR3 here is CASSLTLDEQFF. In DNA form, the CDR3 reads TGCGCCAGCAGCTTGACGCTTGATGAGCAGTTCTTC. Based on the CDR3 plus reference TRBV5-1 and TRBJ2-1, the full variable domain is KAGVTQTPRYLIKTRGQQVTLSCSPISGHRSVSWYQQTPGQGLQFLFEYFSETQRNKGNFPGRFSGRQFSNSRSEMNVSTLELGDSALYLCASSLTLDEQFFGPGTRLTVL.

This clonotype was counted ten times or more. The chain recombines TRBV15 with TRBJ2-3; D unclear. Trimming cost V 0 bases and J 7 bases, with 8 bases left between them. The CDR3 is made up of 13 amino acids. Germline lookup yields CDR1 LNHNV and CDR2 YYDKDF (reference sequence). The CDR3 DNA reads TGTGCCACCAGCAGAGATCGGGTTAATACGCAGTATTTT. Its protein is CATSRDRVNTQYF.

This clonotype was seen many times. The rearrangement joins TRBV5-6 to TRBJ2-7; the D call may be TRBD1 or TRBD2 (5 bases each). V lost 2 bases and J lost 4, with 16 bases in between. This CDR3 comprises 15 residues. Germline CDR1 and CDR2: SGHDT and YYEEEE. The chain's CDR3 is CASSLTRDAVYEQYF. The CDR3 DNA reads TGTGCCAGCAGCTTAACCCGGGACGCAGTATACGAGCAGTACTTC.

The chain carries TRBV29-1 and TRBJ2-5, with a possible D match to TRBD2 (6 bases). The V gene's germline CDR1 is SQVTM and CDR2 ANQGSEA. This CDR3 spans 12 amino acids. V was cut by 3 bases and J by 4 bases, with 9 bases left in between. The CDR3 reads CSVDGTAETQYF. The CDR3 nucleotides read TGCAGCGTTGACGGGACTGCAGAGACCCAGTACTTC. Complete variable domain (other parts from reference TRBV29-1 and TRBJ2-5): SAVISQKPSRDICQRGTSLTIQCQVDSQVTMMFWYRQQPGQSLTLIATANQGSEATYESGFVIDKFPISRPNLTFSTLTVSNMSPEDSSIYLCSVDGTAETQYFGPGTRLLVL.

The chain employs TRBV7-6 and TRBJ2-1; 10 bases align to TRBD2. J lost 9 bases, V lost 1 base, and 6 bases had no gene match. Germline V gene data show CDR1 as SGHVS and CDR2 as FNYEAQ. The CDR3 covers 15 residues. CDR3 loop: CASSLGASGRFEQFF. In DNA form, the CDR3 reads TGTGCCAGCAGCTTAGGGGCTAGCGGGAGATTTGAGCAGTTCTTC. Full variable domain (missing parts from reference TRBV7-6 and TRBJ2-1): GAGVSQSPRYKVTKRGQDVALRCDPISGHVSLYWYRQALGQGPEFLTYFNYEAQQDKSGLPNDRFSAERPEGSISTLTIQRTEQRDSAMYRCASSLGASGRFEQFFGPGTRLTVL.

V and J are TRBV4-2 and TRBJ2-7; D is undetermined. V was shortened by 4 bases and J by 6 bases, with 13 bases between the two germline ends. This CDR3 has 13 amino acids. In germline, CDR1 is LGHNA, CDR2 YNFKEQ. The CDR3: CASSRRPLFEQYF. As DNA, the CDR3 is TGTGCCAGCAGCCGCAGGCCCCTCTTCGAGCAGTACTTC.

This clonotype was picked up many times. The chain has TRBV15 and TRBJ2-2, with D unclear. Trimming took 3 bases from V and 5 from J, leaving 7 bases between them. The germline V gene encodes CDR1 LNHNV and CDR2 YYDKDF (reference sequence). The CDR3 length is 13 residues. CDR3 sequence reads: CATSRDRTGELFF. Written as DNA, the CDR3 is TGTGCCACCAGCAGGGATAGGACCGGGGAGCTGTTTTTT.

The CDR3 DNA is TGTGCCAGCAGCTCCCGTAACGGGAGATGGTACGAGCAGTACTTC. Translated: CASSSRNGRWYEQYF. The chain employs TRBV7-8 and TRBJ2-7, with D possibly being TRBD2 (6 bases). Germline lookup yields CDR1 SGHVS and CDR2 FQNEAQ. CDR3 length: 15 amino acids. V lost 4 bases to trimming and J lost 4 bases, with 17 bases between them.

This clonotype has only a few counts. The chain has TRBV28 and TRBJ1-1, with D perhaps matching TRBD1 (6 bases). Trimming cost V 6 bases and J 3 bases, with 14 bases left between them. The CDR3 runs to 14 residues. Germline lookup yields CDR1 MDHEN and CDR2 SYDVKM. The CDR3 nucleotides read TGTGCCAGCAGGGCCGGGACAATGGACACTGAAGCTTTCTTT. It encodes CASRAGTMDTEAFF. The full variable domain, its missing parts supplied by reference TRBV28 and TRBJ1-1, is DVKVTQSSRYLVKRTGEKVFLECVQDMDHENMFWYRQDPGLGLRLIYFSYDVKMKEKGDIPEGYSVSREKKERFSLILESASTNQTSMYLCASRAGTMDTEAFFGQGTRLTVV.

The sample holds a few counts of this clonotype. The CDR3 DNA sequence: TGTGCCAGCAGTTACTATATCCCAGGGGGCAGGACCGGGGAGCTGTTTTTT. Translated, it gives CASSYYIPGGRTGELFF. The V gene is TRBV6-5, the J gene TRBJ2-2; 8 nucleotides line up with TRBD1. The germline V gene encodes CDR1 MNHEY and CDR2 SVGAGI. Trimming cost V 1 base and J 5 bases; bases outside gene matches: 9. The CDR3 extends over 17 amino acids.

This clonotype was counted ten times or more. The V call is TRBV5-1, the J call TRBJ2-5, with TRBD1 as a possible D gene (6 bases). Germline V gene lookup returns CDR1 SGHRS and CDR2 YFSETQ. There are 14 residues in the CDR3. Trimming stripped 2 bases from V and 6 bases from J, with 14 bases between. CDR3: CASSFNRAGKTQYF. CDR3 in DNA: TGCGCCAGCAGCTTCAACAGGGCCGGAAAGACCCAGTACTTC.

This chain connects TRBV11-2 to TRBJ1-1; 7 bases line up with TRBD1. The CDR3 covers 15 residues. Germline lookup yields CDR1 SGHAT and CDR2 FQNNGV. The V segment lost 0 bases and the J segment 6 bases; nucleotides outside the gene matches: 7. The CDR3 DNA is TGTGCCAGCAGCTTAGATCGTTTAGGGGGCTCTGAAGCTTTCTTT. It translates to CASSLDRLGGSEAFF.

This clonotype was counted only a few times. The chain uses TRBV29-1 and TRBJ1-1; D call uncertain. Germline V gene sequence: CDR1 SQVTM, CDR2 ANQGSEA. This CDR3 has 14 residues. V shed 3 bases and J shed 5 bases, with 16 bases lying between them. CDR3 in DNA: TGCAGCGTTGACGCAGGCCCCAAGAGGACTGAAGCTTTCTTT. Translated, it gives CSVDAGPKRTEAFF.

There are a few counts of this clonotype. The rearrangement joins TRBV24-1 to TRBJ2-1; D tentatively fits TRBD1 or TRBD2 (5 bases each). Trimming took off 6 bases at V and 5 bases at J, with 19 bases between the two ends. The CDR3 runs to 16 residues. The germline V gene has CDR1 KGHDR and CDR2 SFDVKD. CDR3 in amino acids: CATSTRDPGGDNEQFF. CDR3 bases: TGTGCCACCAGTACCCGGGACCCGGGCGGAGACAATGAGCAGTTCTTC.

The chain uses TRBV12-3 or TRBV12-4 and TRBJ2-1; the D call may be TRBD1 or TRBD2 (6 bases each). The CDR3 is 14 residues long. V was pared by 8 bases and J by 0 bases, with 11 bases between. In DNA form, the CDR3 reads TGTGCCAGCCTGGGGGGCTACTCCTACAATGAGCAGTTCTTC. Its protein product is CASLGGYSYNEQFF.

The V and J genes are TRBV12-3 or TRBV12-4 and TRBJ2-5, with 11 bases that match TRBD1. V gave up 5 bases and J gave up 5 bases; unmatched junction bases: 10. CDR3 length: 16 amino acids. The CDR3 is CASSPGQGAMSETQYF. CDR3 bases: TGTGCCAGCAGTCCAGGACAGGGGGCAATGAGTGAGACCCAGTACTTC.

The V gene is TRBV4-3, the J gene TRBJ2-1; 8 positions agree with TRBD2. V dropped 4 bases and J dropped 4; count of bases not matched to a gene: 6. CDR1 and CDR2 (germline): LGHNA, YSLEER. CDR3 length: 15 amino acids. This CDR3 is CASSLGRVGYNEQFF. Written as DNA, the CDR3 is TGCGCCAGCAGCCTCGGGAGGGTTGGGTACAATGAGCAGTTCTTC.

The chain joins TRBV20-1 to TRBJ2-7; TRBD2 aligns across 11 bases. The length of the CDR3 is 15 residues. Germline CDR1 is DFQATT and CDR2 is SNEGSKA (reference sequence). Unmatched junction bases numbered 5, after V lost 1 base and J lost 3 bases. CDR3 protein: CSARGVAGGVYEQYF. The CDR3 bases are TGCAGTGCTAGAGGGGTAGCGGGAGGGGTCTACGAGCAGTACTTC.

This clonotype has only a few counts. The chain joins TRBV5-5 to TRBJ2-7; 10 nucleotides agree with TRBD1. The V segment lost 4 bases and the J segment 3 bases; nucleotides outside the gene matches: 7. Looked up from germline, CDR1 is SGHKS and CDR2 is YYEKEE (reference sequence). There are 15 residues in the CDR3. The CDR3: CASSPRDRGGYEQYF. In DNA form, the CDR3 reads TGTGCCAGCAGCCCCCGGGACAGGGGAGGCTACGAGCAGTACTTC.

This clonotype was seen many times. The V and J genes are TRBV7-3 and TRBJ2-3; 7 nucleotides match TRBD2. The CDR3 extends over 14 amino acids. CDR1 and CDR2 from the germline V gene are SGHTA and FQGTGA. V lost 1 base and J lost 4; bases outside the gene matches: 2. CDR3 protein: CASSLNGGSDTQYF. The CDR3 region has the DNA TGTGCCAGCAGCTTAAACGGGGGGTCAGATACGCAGTATTTT.

J is TRBJ2-7 and V is TRBV5-6; TRBD2 is a possible D gene (7 bases). Trimming took off 5 bases at V and 3 bases at J, with 18 bases between the two ends. CDR1 SGHDT and CDR2 YYEEEE come from the germline V gene. CDR3 length equals 15 residues. CDR3 in amino acids: CASSSGGQPLYEQYF. The CDR3 DNA sequence: TGTGCCAGCAGTTCGGGGGGACAACCTCTCTACGAGCAGTACTTC. Variable domain in full (rest from reference TRBV5-6 and TRBJ2-7): DAGVTQSPTHLIKTRGQQVTLRCSPKSGHDTVSWYQQALGQGPQFIFQYYEEEERQRGNFPDRFSGHQFPNYSSELNVNALLLGDSALYLCASSSGGQPLYEQYFGPGTRLTVT.

Ten or more counts support this clonotype. This rearrangement joins TRBV28 to TRBJ2-1, with 11 positions matching TRBD1. The germline V gene has CDR1 MDHEN and CDR2 SYDVKM. This CDR3 has 16 amino acids. Trimming removed 4 bases from V and 4 bases from J; junction bases left unmatched: 6. CDR3 coding DNA: TGTGCCAGCAGTTCCGGCGGGACAGGGGGTTACAATGAGCAGTTCTTC. It codes for CASSSGGTGGYNEQFF.

This clonotype occurred many times. This sequence joins TRBV12-3 or TRBV12-4 and TRBJ2-2; the D is unclear. This CDR3 has 15 amino acids. V was shortened by 3 bases and J by 0 bases, with 8 bases between the two germline ends. Written as DNA, the CDR3 is TGTGCCAGCAGTTTTCTCCAAACGAACACCGGGGAGCTGTTTTTT. Residues: CASSFLQTNTGELFF.

The chain has TRBV3-1 and TRBJ2-1; D remains unclear. The germline V and J ends were trimmed by 2 bases and 7 bases, with 15 bases remaining between them. This CDR3 comprises 15 residues. CDR1 and CDR2 (germline): LGHDT, YNNKEL (reference sequence). In nucleotides, the CDR3 is TGTGCCAGCAGCCAAACGGGCCAGTCCACTAATGAGCAGTTCTTC. Its protein is CASSQTGQSTNEQFF.

The J gene is TRBJ2-7, the V gene TRBV25-1; a possible D gene is TRBD1 (5 bases). Germline CDR1 and CDR2: MGHDK and SYGVNS. The CDR3 extends over 14 amino acids. Trimming cost V 0 bases and J 3 bases, with 9 bases left between them. The CDR3 here is CASSEYRGHYEQYF. The CDR3 region has the DNA TGTGCCAGCAGTGAATATAGGGGCCACTACGAGCAGTACTTC.

This clonotype was counted ten times or more. V and J are TRBV3-1 and TRBJ2-1; 7 bases line up with TRBD2. CDR1 is LGHDT, CDR2 YNNKEL, per germline (reference sequence). CDR3 length: 16 amino acids. With 1 base clipped from V and 2 bases from J, the junction kept 5 bases outside the gene matches. DNA for the CDR3: TGTGCCAGCAGCCAAGGAGGCGGGAGCCCCTACAATGAGCAGTTCTTC. This sequence encodes CASSQGGGSPYNEQFF.

This clonotype was seen many times. V is TRBV20-1 and J is TRBJ2-2; D might be TRBD1 (5 bases). The CDR3 covers 12 residues. V was cut by 7 bases and J by 1 base, with 7 bases left in between. The V gene's germline CDR1 is DFQATT and CDR2 SNEGSKA (reference sequence). The CDR3 spells CSGGQNTGELFF. The CDR3 bases are TGCAGTGGAGGACAGAACACCGGGGAGCTGTTTTTT.

The chain combines TRBV7-8 with TRBJ2-2; no firm D call. The length of the CDR3 is 15 residues. Deletions cut 4 bases from V and 4 bases from J, with 13 bases between. CDR1 and CDR2 from the germline V gene are SGHVS and FQNEAQ. The CDR3 nucleotides read TGTGCCAGCAGCTCAGACCCCATCGCCACCGGGGAGCTGTTTTTT. Amino acids: CASSSDPIATGELFF.